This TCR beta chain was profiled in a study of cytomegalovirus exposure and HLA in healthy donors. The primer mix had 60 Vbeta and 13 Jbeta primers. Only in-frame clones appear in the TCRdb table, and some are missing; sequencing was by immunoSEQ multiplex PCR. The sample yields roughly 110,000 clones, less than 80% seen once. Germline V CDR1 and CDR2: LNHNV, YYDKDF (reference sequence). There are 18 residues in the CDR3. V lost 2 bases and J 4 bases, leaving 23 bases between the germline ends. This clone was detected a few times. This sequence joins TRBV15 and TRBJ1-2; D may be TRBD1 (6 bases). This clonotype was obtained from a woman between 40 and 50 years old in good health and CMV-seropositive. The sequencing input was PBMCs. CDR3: CATSRQDGRGVYSYGYTF. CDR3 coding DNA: TGTGCCACCAGCAGACAAGATGGGAGGGGGGTTTATTCCTATGGCTACACCTTC.